The TCR beta chain under discussion was sequenced for a study of blood T cell repertoires in COVID-19. Study at large: Sample material is recorded as cDNA or gDNA derived from T cells, B-cell-depleted T cells, or PBMCs.

Only in-frame clones appear in the TCRdb table, and some are missing; sequencing was by immunoSEQ multiplex PCR. There are roughly 340,000 clones in the sample; about 90% occur only once, and approximately 1.9% lies in the top ten. Across 20 to 25 US areas, participants ranged in age from 18 to 89 years. The CDR3 sequence is 16 residues long. The germline gives CDR1 SGHNT, CDR2 YYREEE (reference sequence). Concerning this clone: One end of the junction does not line up with germline, which may come from a read error.

V is TRBV5-4 and J is TRBJ1-5; D ambiguous. The clonotype comes from a man aged 35 to 55 in a cohort exposed to, infected with or recovered from COVID-19 (not recorded which). Source material: PBMCs or T cells enriched from blood (not recorded which). For the CDR3, the DNA is TGTGCCAGCAGCCCATTGAAACGCAGTAGCGATCAGCCCCAGCATTTT. This encodes CASSPLKRSSDQPQHF.